One and the same sample provided the 24 T cell receptor beta chains below, sequenced in a study of chemoradiotherapy in HPV16-positive cancers. Assay used: immunoSEQ multiplex PCR; TCRdb lists only in-frame clones, some missing. The sample holds fewer than 40,000 clones; around 88% are singletons and the top ten take approximately 4.6%. The sequenced sample was blood, obtained from a patient who underwent chemoradiotherapy. All receptors derive from a human donor with HPV-associated anogenital cancer.

This chain connects TRBV27 to TRBJ2-5; D may be TRBD1 (6 bases). CDR1 is MNHEY, CDR2 SMNVEV, per germline (reference sequence). V lost 1 base and J 0 bases, leaving 9 bases between the germline ends. The length of the CDR3 is 15 residues. CDR3 amino acids: CASSLLGADQETQYF. The CDR3 region has the DNA TGTGCCAGCAGTTTATTGGGGGCGGACCAAGAGACCCAGTACTTC.

V gene TRBV5-6 combines with J gene TRBJ1-4, with unresolved D. Trimming pared 4 bases from V and 4 bases from J, leaving 8 bases between. CDR1 is SGHDT and CDR2 is YYEEEE in the germline V gene. This CDR3 has 13 amino acids. The CDR3 is CASSQGINEKLFF. CDR3 sequence (DNA): TGTGCCAGCAGCCAAGGGATTAATGAAAAACTGTTTTTT. Complete variable domain (other parts from reference TRBV5-6 and TRBJ1-4): DAGVTQSPTHLIKTRGQQVTLRCSPKSGHDTVSWYQQALGQGPQFIFQYYEEEERQRGNFPDRFSGHQFPNYSSELNVNALLLGDSALYLCASSQGINEKLFFGSGTQLSVL.

This clone was found once. The chain recombines TRBV7-2 with TRBJ2-7; no definite D call. The CDR3 is made up of 13 amino acids. V was pared by 2 bases and J by 4 bases, with 9 bases between. The germline V gene has CDR1 SGHTA and CDR2 FQGNSA. The CDR3 DNA reads TGTGCCAGCAGCTTAAATCGTGCGTACGAGCAGTACTTC. Protein sequence: CASSLNRAYEQYF.

V is TRBV10-1 and J is TRBJ2-1; 8 nucleotides agree with TRBD1. CDR1 and CDR2 (germline): WNHNN, SYGVQD (reference sequence). V dropped 0 bases and J dropped 15; count of bases not matched to a gene: 7. The CDR3 is made up of 13 amino acids. The CDR3 DNA reads as TGCGCCAGCAGTGAGTCGTTGGGTCAGGGGGCGTTCTTC. Its translation: CASSESLGQGAFF.

This clone was seen a single time. J is TRBJ1-5 and V is TRBV18; tentatively, D is TRBD1 (5 bases). Trimming left V 2 bases short and J 4 bases short, with 6 bases between. This CDR3 region has 13 residues. The germline gives CDR1 KGHSH, CDR2 LQKENI. Here the CDR3 reads CASSPGGNQPQHF. As DNA, the CDR3 is TGTGCCAGCTCACCAGGGGGAAATCAGCCCCAGCATTTT.

The V and J genes are TRBV11-2 and TRBJ2-3; D not certain. Trimming took 10 bases from V and 6 from J, leaving 14 bases between them. Germline V gives CDR1 SGHAT, CDR2 FQNNGV. The CDR3 extends over 12 amino acids. As DNA, the CDR3 is TGTGCCACGACCTCGTACGGGGATACGCAGTATTTT. As protein: CATTSYGDTQYF.

This clone was found once. The rearrangement joins TRBV4-2 to TRBJ1-2, with TRBD1 matching over 8 bases. Unmatched junction bases numbered 9, after V lost 0 bases and J lost 3 bases. The CDR3 has 17 amino acids. Germline values: CDR1 LGHNA, CDR2 YNFKEQ. CDR3 in amino acids: CASSQEIAPGGYYGYTF. The CDR3 region has the DNA TGTGCCAGCAGCCAAGAGATTGCCCCAGGGGGCTACTATGGCTACACCTTC.

CDR3 region: CASSEYRAGTEAFF. The DNA of the CDR3 is TGTGCCAGCAGTGAGTACAGAGCGGGGACTGAAGCTTTCTTT. The chain recombines TRBV2 with TRBJ1-1, with D unresolved. This CDR3 is 14 amino acids long. Germline CDR1 SNHLY, CDR2 FYNNEI. V lost 3 bases, J lost 5 bases, and 13 bases lay in between.

The V and J genes are TRBV27 and TRBJ2-7, with 12 bases matching TRBD1. Trimming removed 4 bases from V and 5 bases from J; junction bases left unmatched: 18. The germline CDR1 and CDR2 sequences are MNHEY and SMNVEV (reference sequence). This CDR3 has 19 amino acids. CDR3 protein: CASSSSPIRDRGLYDEQYF. The DNA for the CDR3 is TGTGCCAGCAGTTCCTCCCCAATTCGGGACAGGGGGCTTTACGACGAGCAGTACTTC.

This chain connects TRBV4-1 to TRBJ2-1; the match to TRBD2 covers 11 bases. Germline loops: CDR1 MGHRA, CDR2 YSYEKL. The CDR3 length is 18 residues. Losses at the gene ends were 6 bases for V and 0 bases for J; bases not matched to a gene: 10. The CDR3 DNA follows: TGCGCCAGCAGGCCCGAAGGTAGCGGGAGGGTCTCCTACAATGAGCAGTTCTTC. It is translated as CASRPEGSGRVSYNEQFF.

The chain recombines TRBV28 with TRBJ2-1; 12 nucleotides align to TRBD2. The CDR3 contains 15 residues. The germline CDR1 and CDR2 sequences are MDHEN and SYDVKM. V lost 4 bases, J lost 9 bases, and 7 bases stayed unmatched. The CDR3 protein is CASSSRLAGAGEQFF. As DNA, the CDR3 is TGTGCCAGCAGTTCCCGACTAGCGGGAGCGGGTGAGCAGTTCTTC.

This chain links TRBV6-1 with TRBJ2-7; D may be TRBD2 (5 bases). Germline V gene sequence: CDR1 MNHNS, CDR2 SASEGT. CDR3 length equals 14 residues. Between the trimmed V and J ends, which lost 6 bases and 2 bases, there was a span of 14 bases. CDR3 DNA: TGTGCCAGCAGGCCCCTTGGGGAGACCTACGAGCAGTACTTC. Protein: CASRPLGETYEQYF.

J is TRBJ2-3 and V is TRBV19; D gene unclear. This CDR3 is 13 amino acids long. CDR1 and CDR2 from the germline V gene are LNHDA and SQIVND (reference sequence). The V and J ends lost 3 bases and 1 base respectively, with 5 bases between them. CDR3 nucleotides: TGTGCCAGTAGTATGGTCCGCACAGATACGCAGTATTTT. This encodes CASSMVRTDTQYF.

This chain uses TRBV14 with TRBJ1-4; the D gene is possibly TRBD1 (5 bases). With 0 bases removed from V and 3 bases from J, the gap between germline ends came to 14 bases. The CDR3 consists of 17 residues. Germline-derived CDR1 and CDR2 are SGHDN and FVKESK. The CDR3: CASSQDVRGMSNEKLFF. CDR3 nucleotide sequence: TGTGCCAGCAGCCAAGACGTCCGGGGGATGTCTAATGAAAAACTGTTTTTT. Together with reference TRBV14 and TRBJ1-4, the CDR3 gives the full variable domain: EAGVTQFPSHSVIEKGQTVTLRCDPISGHDNLYWYRRVMGKEIKFLLHFVKESKQDESGMPNNRFLAERTGGTYSTLKVQPAELEDSGVYFCASSQDVRGMSNEKLFFGSGTQLSVL.

DNA for the CDR3: TGTGCCAGCAGCGACGACAGGGGAATCACTGAAGCTTTCTTT. Amino acid sequence: CASSDDRGITEAFF. The chain couples TRBV5-5 to TRBJ1-1, with 8 bases lining up with TRBD1. Germline CDR1 reads SGHKS; CDR2 reads YYEKEE (reference sequence). Trimming at V came to 4 bases and at J to 4 bases, leaving 6 bases not matched to a gene. CDR3 length: 14 residues.

The chain joins TRBV6-1 to TRBJ2-7; D unresolved. V gave up 7 bases and J gave up 3 bases, with 13 bases separating them. CDR3 length equals 13 residues. Germline CDR1 and CDR2: MNHNS and SASEGT. DNA for the CDR3: TGTGCCAGCAACGTGGGCCCTAACTACGAGCAGTACTTC. The encoded protein is CASNVGPNYEQYF.

The CDR3, as DNA: TGTGCCAGCAGTACACACTCAACTAATGAAAAACTGTTTTTT. Amino acid sequence: CASSTHSTNEKLFF. The chain combines TRBV25-1 with TRBJ1-4; no clear D gene. V was pared by 5 bases and J by 0 bases, with 7 bases between. There are 14 residues in the CDR3. Germline lookup yields CDR1 MGHDK and CDR2 SYGVNS. The full variable domain, with the rest looked up from reference TRBV25-1 and TRBJ1-4, is EADIYQTPRYLVIGTGKKITLECSQTMGHDKMYWYQQDPGMELHLIHYSYGVNSTEKGDLSSESTVSRIRTEHFPLTLESARPSHTSQYLCASSTHSTNEKLFFGSGTQLSVL.

This rearrangement joins TRBV27 to TRBJ1-5; no reliable D call. Germline values: CDR1 MNHEY, CDR2 SMNVEV (reference sequence). V lost 3 bases to trimming and J lost 2 bases, with 14 bases between them. This CDR3 contains 16 residues. CDR3 DNA sequence: TGTGCCAGCAGTTTTCGAGGAGGGTCGGGCAATCAGCCCCAGCATTTT. Protein: CASSFRGGSGNQPQHF.

The chain combines TRBV7-6 with TRBJ2-2; 10 bases agree with TRBD2. Germline V lookup: CDR1 SGHVS, CDR2 FNYEAQ. The CDR3 loop spans 15 amino acids. The V gene end was trimmed by 4 bases and the J gene end by 4 bases; junction bases not matched to a gene: 3. The chain's CDR3 is CASSSSGSPTGELFF. DNA for the CDR3: TGTGCCAGCAGCTCTAGCGGGAGCCCCACCGGGGAGCTGTTTTTT.

This rearrangement joins TRBV7-9 to TRBJ2-1; perhaps TRBD1 as D (6 bases). V shed 1 base and J shed 10 bases, with 14 bases lying between them. Germline loops: CDR1 SEHNR, CDR2 FQNEAQ (reference sequence). The CDR3 covers 14 residues. This CDR3 reads CASSLGLKRGEQFF. In DNA form, the CDR3 reads TGTGCCAGCAGCTTAGGACTTAAAAGGGGGGAGCAGTTCTTC.

The chain uses TRBV30 and TRBJ1-1; 7 positions agree with TRBD1. The germline gives CDR1 GTSNPN, CDR2 SVGIG (reference sequence). The ends lost 2 bases at V and 4 bases at J; junction bases unmatched: 7. The CDR3 length is 14 residues. The CDR3 DNA sequence: TGTGCCTGGAGTAGGGGACAGTATTCCACTGAAGCTTTCTTT. Its protein product is CAWSRGQYSTEAFF.

The chain carries TRBV21-1 and TRBJ1-6; TRBD1, as called in the table, went unchecked against the DNA. TRBV21-1 is noted as a pseudogene. This CDR3 has 17 residues. DNA of the CDR3: TGTGCCAGCAGCAACGACAGGTGGCGCGATAATAATTCACCCCTCCACTTT. As protein: CASSNDRWRDNNSPLHF.

The genes are TRBV2 and TRBJ1-2; 9 nucleotides align to TRBD1. With V trimmed by 5 bases and J by 4 bases, 14 bases remained unmatched. This CDR3 is built from 17 residues. Germline V gene data show CDR1 as SNHLY and CDR2 as FYNNEI. The CDR3 DNA sequence: TGTGCCAGCAGTACCCTAACTATGACAGGGGGGAGCTATGGCTACACCTTC. Its protein product is CASSTLTMTGGSYGYTF.

This sequence joins TRBV5-1 and TRBJ2-5; D is unclear. This CDR3 is 14 amino acids long. Germline values: CDR1 SGHRS, CDR2 YFSETQ. Trimming took off 1 base at V and 1 base at J, with 8 bases between the two ends. The chain's CDR3 is CASSLIGVQETQYF. The CDR3 DNA reads as TGCGCCAGCAGCTTGATTGGCGTCCAAGAGACCCAGTACTTC.